This T cell receptor beta chain was captured in a study of cytomegalovirus exposure and HLA in healthy donors (dated by TCRdb to between 2016 and 2019). About the investigation overall: According to an earlier analysis of 450 to 650 of the donors, some 180 million T cells yielded 120 million or so unique TCR beta sequences and 276 Gb of sequence data. About 300 gigabases of sequencing data and roughly 81 million unique TCR sequences made up an early release that covered several hundred HLA-typed donors. Among the roughly 390 genotyped donors, about 83% belonged to the genetic ancestry cluster associated with self-reported Caucasian donors. The aim of the study was to test whether cataloging public T cell receptors could identify signatures of past pathogen exposure. Using immunosequencing, the study profiled T cell repertoires from approximately 700 subjects and related those repertoires to cytomegalovirus serostatus. In addition to the first cohort of 666 subjects, a separate validation cohort of approximately 130 different subjects was used. The study combined high-throughput TCR immunosequencing, statistical association of individual TCRs with disease status, and machine learning to predict cytomegalovirus infection status. In a later analysis, previously published TCR beta repertoires from about 640 donors were re-analyzed and high-resolution HLA genotyping was added so that TCR occurrence patterns could be studied. In the later analysis, no new phenotypic data were used to find candidate immune exposures; instead, reliance was placed on TCR beta sequences and their occurrence across donors. An earlier analysis of around 580 of the donors used high-throughput TCR beta sequencing to judge whether each TCR beta V gene segment behaved as functional or pseudogenic. Donor age, sex, ethnicity and CMV serostatus were collected together with the repertoire data. In a later genetic analysis, genome-wide SNP genotypes for about 65% of the roughly 700 donors were used, and that subset was treated as a discovery cohort. All discovery cohort repertoires had been generated on a single sequencing platform. Class I and class II HLA loci were covered by the typing at four-digit resolution. The number of donors typed differed by locus, with roughly 629-640 for A, B, C, DRB1 and DQB1, around 520 for DQA1, 600 to 610 for DPA1, and some 440 for DPB1. A handful of DR-DQ haplotypes were handled as single units for association and clustering because linkage in the cohort was strong. Among about 360 genotyped donors of the cohort, an average of 235,054 unique TCR beta nucleotide sequences were sequenced per donor, roughly a sixth of them non-productive.

The cohort comprised approximately 700 healthy bone marrow donors. At the time of sampling, every cohort member was nominally healthy, though immune exposures that went unrecorded were likely present. The donor was CMV seronegative and was included in the group of hundreds of seronegative cohort members. Each donor provided a peripheral blood sample, and peripheral blood mononuclear cells were used for TCR beta sequencing. The Qiagen DNeasy Blood Extraction Kit was used to extract genomic DNA from the blood cell samples. As regards this clone: Which antigen it targets is not known. Base-call qualities are not available, and no considerably larger clone is one nucleotide away.

Points the paper makes about the study in general: Most CMV-associated TCR beta chains appeared to be HLA-restricted in a later analysis, and the HLA associations seemed to be driven largely by CMV exposure. The classifier was reported to diagnose cytomegalovirus status with high specificity and sensitivity in both the original cohort and the validation cohort. Roughly uniform sequencing depth across donors was assumed in presence/absence analyses, although this assumption may not hold. A further reported finding was that TCR beta sequences accurately predicted the HLA-A and HLA-B alleles for most subjects in the first cohort. Because some donors lacked HLA typing at each locus, the association tests relied only on the typed subset. Correlated functional status among segregating V segments might reflect linkage disequilibrium, but an unknown experimental factor could not be ruled out. While some public TCRs were present in many individuals, most TCR sequences turned up only very rarely across donors. The only immune exposure information available for the cohort was CMV serostatus. In the study, about 150 TCR beta chains were listed as associated with cytomegalovirus. An earlier analysis of approximately 530 of the donors showed that most TCR beta V segments appeared in productive rearrangements either about 87% or about 30% of the time, which broadly matched IMGT annotations. Because counts were too low, more than 15 rarely observed V segments, including chromosome 9 orphons, were excluded from the earlier analysis of 500 to 700 of the donors. The sequencing pipeline was judged likely to have produced a cluster of highly shared sequence variants as a technical artifact. Three of the identified cytomegalovirus-associated TCR beta chains were confirmed in vitro to be specific for cytomegalovirus antigens. In a later analysis, HLA-associated TCR beta chains were found to be more clonally expanded and to have lower generation probabilities than equally common non-associated chains. In a later analysis, several top co-occurrence clusters were reported to appear linked to parvovirus B19, influenza, CMV and Epstein-Barr virus. A later genetic analysis reported fewer N-insertions in productive TCRs among donors in an Asian-associated ancestry cluster than the approximately 670-donor mean. Specific HLA alleles were associated with 18,000 or so TCR beta sequences at a false discovery rate of 0.05 in a later analysis. According to a later analysis, TCR association rates differed among HLA loci, with DRB1 alleles showing the most associated TCRs and HLA-C alleles showing the fewest. Only TCR beta chains were sequenced in this cohort, and the absence of alpha or paired-chain data limited detectable features. The 87-base-pair reads could not distinguish some IMGT-functional V segments, including TRBV6-2 and TRBV6-3, so those segments were excluded. Assigning TCR associations to individual alleles was difficult when HLA alleles, especially DR and DQ, strongly co-occurred. V-gene and J-gene trimming of TCR beta chains was associated with a missense DCLRE1C variant in a later genetic analysis, and the association was replicated in an independent cohort. According to the authors, the approach could potentially be generalized to other disease states and immunological phenotypes.

The library was generated by the immunoSEQ multiplex PCR assay. For the multiplex PCR, a mixture combining 60 forward primers for TCR Vbeta segments and 13 reverse primers for TCR Jbeta segments was used. A multiplex PCR assay on genomic DNA amplified the CDR3 region of rearranged TCR beta genes. On the Illumina HiSeq System, the amplified TCR beta libraries were sequenced as 87-base-pair reads. Per the original workflow: In a later analysis, some 80 million unique TCR beta chains were counted across the 666 repertoires, and approximately 11 million of these chains were shared by at least two donors. Raw reads were error-corrected and collapsed into unique sequences with a nearest-neighbor algorithm that merged closely related sequences to remove PCR and sequencing errors. Alignment of CDR3 sequences to IMGT reference sequences was used to assign V, D and J gene segments. For a sequence to be retained, a match of at least six nucleotides was required to both a V gene segment and a J gene segment. Rearrangements were classified as productive when the CDR3 lacked stop codons and remained in frame with V and J, and all other rearrangements were classified as non-productive. CDR3 was defined by IMGT convention, running from the second conserved V-encoded cysteine to the conserved J-encoded phenylalanine. In an earlier analysis of around 570 of the donors, sequences lacking an unambiguous match to a single V gene segment were excluded. In an earlier analysis of approximately 500 of the donors, a V segment was called functional when productive rearrangements were above 56.7%, and segregating when the standard deviation between donors exceeded 5%. A statistical classification framework was built for diagnosing cytomegalovirus status from the catalog of TCR beta chain sequences. In a later analysis, TCR nucleotide sequences were compared against IMGT/GENE-DB human TR gene sequences so that V and J genes could be assigned. In a later analysis, CDR3 sequences and most-parsimonious VDJ recombination scenarios were assigned using the TCRdist pipeline. In a later analysis, each TCR beta chain was defined by its CDR3 amino acid sequence together with its V-gene family, and reads without a unique V-gene family were excluded. A later analysis removed roughly 590 highly shared, low-generation-probability nucleotide sequences to deal with suspected cross-contamination and a sequencing artifact. In a later analysis, a clonal expansion index for each public chain was calculated from normalized within-repertoire ranks of inferred template counts. A later analysis computed generation probabilities with a VDJ recombination model fitted to out-of-frame rearrangements, and checked the results against IGoR. In a later analysis, hypergeometric tests were used to score TCR-TCR, TCR-HLA and TCR-CMV co-occurrence, with a repertoire-size bias correction applied to TCR pairs. To estimate false discovery rates, a later analysis permuted the HLA or CMV assignments 20 times. In a later analysis, co-occurring TCRs were grouped using DBSCAN, with TCRdist sequence similarity added in when clustering inside HLA-allele-positive subsets. For co-occurrence clustering, repertoires with fewer than 30,000 or more than 120,000 public chains were excluded, along with four or five repertoires with anomalous nucleotide sharing. TCRdb provides this immuneACCESS table in a form limited to in-frame rearrangements. Some clones are lacking; in checked studies, under half of them reflect an unresolved V gene, and why the rest are absent is not known. The DNA gave D and trimming, while V, J and clone size come from that table. For this sample there are about 160,000 clones; more than 60% appear just once. The ten largest make up 4.3% of the sample.

Reading from cysteine to phenylalanine, the CDR3 counts 12 amino acids. The sequence is cut down to CDR3 DNA, 36 bases in frame from base 1. The germline V gene (reference sequence) sets CDR1 to WNHNN and CDR2 to SYGVQD. V and J lose 5 bases and 3 bases, and a span of 8 bases separates them. The TCR comes from a man aged 35-49 years in good health and CMV-seronegative. The sequence links TRBV10-1 to TRBJ2-7, with TRBD1 tentatively as D gene (6 bases match). Sequenced material: PBMCs. DNA sequence: TGCGCCAGCAGTAAACAGGGCTACGAGCAGTACTTC. Translated, this is CASSKQGYEQYF.